This TCR beta chain was observed in a study of blood T cell repertoires in COVID-19 (dated by TCRdb to about 2020). Background on the whole study: Samples from collaborators originated in the United States, Italy and Spain and spanned both the acute and convalescent phases of COVID-19. The material from the prospective study consisted of cDNA or gDNA derived from T cells, B-cell-depleted T cells, or PBMCs. Samples were obtained from the ongoing ImmuneRACE study (first 160 participants) and from 1,254 subjects provided by 6 global collaborators. Deeply sampled blood TCRbeta repertoires from subjects exposed to, actively infected with, or recovered from COVID-19 were included in the dataset. The repertoires were made available in a free public database intended to serve as a resource for research on the immune response to SARS-CoV-2. Where available, HLA class I and class II types were taken from metadata supplied by the sample provider and were not determined by assay-based typing. Nearly every sample came with metadata listing a de-identified subject ID, COVID-19 status, age in years and sex.

Notes on this clone: Its antigen is unknown. The input lacks base qualities; no much larger clone sits a single base away.

The immunoSEQ Assay, a bias-controlled multiplex PCR, was used to amplify TCRbeta CDR3 regions from genomic DNA. Per the authors' processing: Nucleated cell counts per sample were estimated from amplification of reference gene primers within the assay. Sequence reads were collapsed and filtered to measure the absolute abundance of every unique TCRbeta CDR3 rearrangement. For each sample, productive Simpson clonality was calculated as the square root of Simpson's diversity index over productive rearrangements. Not all clones reach the TCRdb copy of this immuneACCESS table, which keeps in-frame sequences only. Checked studies attribute under half of the gap to unresolved V genes and leave the rest unexplained. The DNA was the basis for D and trimming; V, J and clone size are from that table. This sample lists approximately 180,000 clones; about 83% were detected once. 9.5% to 15% of the sample lies in the top ten.

One collaborating source in Seattle enrolled patients during active infection and followed them longitudinally through the course of disease. Whole blood was collected in K2EDTA tubes by collaborating institutions according to the institutions' own protocols. For TCRbeta analysis, collaborators shipped samples in one of three forms: frozen whole blood, isolated PBMCs, or DNA extracted from either of those sample types. Overall study outcomes, separate from this receptor: The amount of clinical and demographic metadata varied by source and participant and was provided uncurated.

This TCR came from a woman in her sixties or seventies with COVID-19, enrolled during active disease. What was sequenced was peripheral blood.

CDR3 region: CASSYGAGRETQYF. The DNA is TGTGCCAGCAGTTACGGGGCAGGGCGAGAGACCCAGTACTTC. The chain was built from TRBV6-5 and TRBJ2-5; TRBD1 is perhaps the D gene, given 5 matching bases. From the germline V gene, CDR1 is MNHEY and CDR2 is SVGAGI. V loses 2 bases of germline sequence and J loses 4 bases, and the interval between the two ends is 11 bases. Counted from cysteine to phenylalanine, this CDR3 has 14 amino acids. Just CDR3 DNA is preserved here, 42 bases in frame from base 1.